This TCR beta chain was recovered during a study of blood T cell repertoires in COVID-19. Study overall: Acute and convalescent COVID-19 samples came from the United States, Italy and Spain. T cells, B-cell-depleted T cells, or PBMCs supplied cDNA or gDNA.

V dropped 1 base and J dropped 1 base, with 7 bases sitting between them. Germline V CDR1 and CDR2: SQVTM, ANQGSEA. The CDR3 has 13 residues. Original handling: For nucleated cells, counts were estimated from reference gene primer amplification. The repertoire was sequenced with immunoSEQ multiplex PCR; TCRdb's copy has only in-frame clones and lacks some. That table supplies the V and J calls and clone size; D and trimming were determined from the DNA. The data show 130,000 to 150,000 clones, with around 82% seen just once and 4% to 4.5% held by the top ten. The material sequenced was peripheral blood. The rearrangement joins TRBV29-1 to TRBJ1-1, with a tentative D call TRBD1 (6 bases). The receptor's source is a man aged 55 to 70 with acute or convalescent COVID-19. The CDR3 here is CSVEGTENTEAFF. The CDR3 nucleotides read TGCAGCGTTGAAGGGACAGAGAACACTGAAGCTTTCTTT.